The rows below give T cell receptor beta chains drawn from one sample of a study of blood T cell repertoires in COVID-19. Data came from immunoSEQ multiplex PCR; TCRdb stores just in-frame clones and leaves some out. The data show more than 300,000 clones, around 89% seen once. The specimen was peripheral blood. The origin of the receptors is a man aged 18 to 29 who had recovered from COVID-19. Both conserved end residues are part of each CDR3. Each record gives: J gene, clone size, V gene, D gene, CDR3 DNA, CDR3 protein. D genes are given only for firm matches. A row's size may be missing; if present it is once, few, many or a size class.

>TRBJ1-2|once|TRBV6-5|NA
TGTGCCAGCAGTTACGGGGCAGGGTCTCAGTATGGCTACACCTTC
CASSYGAGSQYGYTF
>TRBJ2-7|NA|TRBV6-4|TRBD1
TGTGCCAGCAGAAGCCAGGGACAGGGCCCCCTCGAGCAGTACTTC
CASRSQGQGPLEQYF
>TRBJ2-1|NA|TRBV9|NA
TGTGCCAGCAGCGTAGCTGACCAGCGGCGAAGCTCCTACAATGAGCAGTTCTTC
CASSVADQRRSSYNEQFF
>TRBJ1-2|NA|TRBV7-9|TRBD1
TGTGCCAGCAGCTACCGGGACAGCGATTGGTATGGCTACACCTTC
CASSYRDSDWYGYTF
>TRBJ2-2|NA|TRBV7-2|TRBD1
TGTGCCAGCAGCAGGGGGCCCGGCGGGGAGCTGTTTTTT
CASSRGPGGELFF
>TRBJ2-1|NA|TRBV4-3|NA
TGCGCCAGCAGCCAAAACCGGGGAGCCTACAATGAGCAGTTCTTC
CASSQNRGAYNEQFF
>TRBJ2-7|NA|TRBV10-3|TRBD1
TGTGCCATCAGTGAGTCGGACAGGGGGCGCTTTAGTGGGCAGTACTTC
CAISESDRGRFSGQYF
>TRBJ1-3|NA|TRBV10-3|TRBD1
TGTGCCATCGAGGGACAGCTGAGCTCTGGAAACACCATATATTTT
CAIEGQLSSGNTIYF
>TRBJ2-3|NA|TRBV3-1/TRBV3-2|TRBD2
TGTGCCAGCAGCCAAGATAGACTAGCATATAGCACAGATACGCAGTATTTT
CASSQDRLAYSTDTQYF
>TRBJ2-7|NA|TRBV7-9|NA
TGTGCCAGCAGCGAGGTTATGGACAGAGCCCTAGGCGAGCAGTACTTC
CASSEVMDRALGEQYF
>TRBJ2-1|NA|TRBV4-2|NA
TGTGCCAGCAGCCAAGAGTCCGGGGGTTTCGAGCAGTTCTTC
CASSQESGGFEQFF
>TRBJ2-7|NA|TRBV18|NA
TGTGCCAGCTCAAGAACAGGGGAGGCCTCCTACGAGCAGTACTTC
CASSRTGEASYEQYF
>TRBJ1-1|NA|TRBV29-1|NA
TGCAGCGCACTGGGACTCGTGAACACTGAAGCTTTCTTT
CSALGLVNTEAFF
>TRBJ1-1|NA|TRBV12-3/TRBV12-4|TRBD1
TGTGCCAGCAGACCAGACAGGGCCATTGAAGCTTTCTTT
CASRPDRAIEAFF
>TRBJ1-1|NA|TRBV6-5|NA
TGTGCCAGCAGTTACTACTCTCCGGGGGAGAACACTGAAGCTTTCTTT
CASSYYSPGENTEAFF
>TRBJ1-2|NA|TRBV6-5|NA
TGTGCCAGCAGTTACCAACTTGGACAGTTCTATGGCTACACCTTC
CASSYQLGQFYGYTF
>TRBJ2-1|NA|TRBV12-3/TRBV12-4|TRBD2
TGTGCCAGCCGACTAGCGTCCTACAATGAGCAGTTCTTC
CASRLASYNEQFF
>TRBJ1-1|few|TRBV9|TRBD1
TGTGCCAGCAGCGTCTCGGGACAGACAGAAGCTTTCTTT
CASSVSGQTEAFF
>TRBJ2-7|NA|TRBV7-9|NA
TGTGCCAGCAGCTTATTAACTGAAGAGCAGTACTTC
CASSLLTEEQYF
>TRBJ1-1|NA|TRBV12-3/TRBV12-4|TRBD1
TGTGCCAGCAGTTTGCAGGGGGCCAGGGCTTTCTTT
CASSLQGARAFF
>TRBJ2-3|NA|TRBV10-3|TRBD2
TGTGCCATCAGTGAAGCCCTAGCGGGGGGGATAGATACGCAGTATTTT
CAISEALAGGIDTQYF
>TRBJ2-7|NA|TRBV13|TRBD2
TGTGCCAGCAGCCGGACTAGCCTACGCGAGCAGTACTTC
CASSRTSLREQYF
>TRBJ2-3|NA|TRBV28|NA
TGTGCCAGCAGTTTAGGAGGGTTGCGGGGCACAGATACGCAGTATTTT
CASSLGGLRGTDTQYF
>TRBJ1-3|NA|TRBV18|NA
TGTGCCAGCTCACCAACGGGGAACACCATATATTTT
CASSPTGNTIYF
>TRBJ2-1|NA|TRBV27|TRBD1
TGTGCCAGCAGTTTAAGGGGGACAGGGGACCCCAGCTCCTACAATGAGCAGTTCTTC
CASSLRGTGDPSSYNEQFF
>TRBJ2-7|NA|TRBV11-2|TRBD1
TGTGCCAGCGCAACCTTTCGAGGGACAGGGGCCTACGAGCAGTACTTC
CASATFRGTGAYEQYF
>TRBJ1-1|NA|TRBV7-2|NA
TGTGCCAGCAGCTTAGGGTGGGCAGGGCGTGAAGCTTTCTTT
CASSLGWAGREAFF
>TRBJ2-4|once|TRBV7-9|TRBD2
TGTGCCAGCAGCCCCAAGGGACTAGCGGGATTAGCCAAAAACATTCAGTACTTC
CASSPKGLAGLAKNIQYF
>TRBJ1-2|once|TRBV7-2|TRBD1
TGTGCCAGCAGCTTAGGACAGGGACCTAACTATGGCTACACCTTC
CASSLGQGPNYGYTF
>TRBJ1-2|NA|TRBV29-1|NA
TGCAGCGTTGTAGGTGGGGCGAACTATGGCTACACCTTC
CSVVGGANYGYTF
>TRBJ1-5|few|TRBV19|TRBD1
TGTGCCAGTAGTAGCCCAGCCCGGACAGGGAATCAGCCCCAGCATTTT
CASSSPARTGNQPQHF
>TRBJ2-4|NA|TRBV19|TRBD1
TGTGCCAGTAGTGTCGACAGGGACGGGAAAAACATTCAGTACTTC
CASSVDRDGKNIQYF
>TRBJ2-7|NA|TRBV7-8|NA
TGTGCCAGCAGCTTAGAACGGGACTCGTCCTCTACGAGGCAGTACTTC
CASSLERDSSSTRQYF
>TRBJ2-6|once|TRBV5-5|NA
TGTGCCAGCAGCTTGGTGGGACATAAACTCTCTGGGGCCAACGTCCTGACTTTC
CASSLVGHKLSGANVLTF
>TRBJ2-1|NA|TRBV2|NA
TGTGCCACCGTTACAGGTGTTTCGTCCCACAATGAGCAGTTCTTC
CATVTGVSSHNEQFF
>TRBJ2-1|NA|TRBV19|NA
TGTGCCAGTAGTATCGGGGCAGGGGGGTACAATGAGCAGTTCTTC
CASSIGAGGYNEQFF
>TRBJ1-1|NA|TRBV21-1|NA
TGTGCCAGCGGAGGGGGACAGGGGGACTCTGAAGCTTTCTTT
CASGGGQGDSEAFF
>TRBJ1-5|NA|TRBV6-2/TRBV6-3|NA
TGTGCCAGCAGTTACATGGGCCAGAGCAATCAGCCCCAGCATTTT
CASSYMGQSNQPQHF
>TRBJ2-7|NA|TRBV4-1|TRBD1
TGCGCCAGCAGCCATCCACAGGGGACCTACGAGCAGTACTTC
CASSHPQGTYEQYF
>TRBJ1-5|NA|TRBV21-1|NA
TGTGCCAGCAGCAAAGCCCCGGGACATGAGAATCAGCCCCAGCATTTT
CASSKAPGHENQPQHF
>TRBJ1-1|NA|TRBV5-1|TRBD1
TGCGCCAGCGCAGGGGGAGAAGTGAACACTGAAGCTTTCTTT
CASAGGEVNTEAFF
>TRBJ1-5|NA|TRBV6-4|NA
TGTGCCAGCAGTGAGGGTGCGGGGCAGCCCCAGCATTTT
CASSEGAGQPQHF
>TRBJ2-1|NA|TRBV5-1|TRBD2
TGCGCCAGCAGCTTGGGTGGGCTAGCGGGTTACAATGAGCAGTTCTTC
CASSLGGLAGYNEQFF
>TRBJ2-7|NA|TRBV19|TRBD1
TGTGCCAGTAGAAGGACAGGGGCCTACGAGCAGTACTTC
CASRRTGAYEQYF
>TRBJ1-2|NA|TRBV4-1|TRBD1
TGCGCCAGCAGCAAGACAGGGGGCAACTATGGCTACACCTTC
CASSKTGGNYGYTF
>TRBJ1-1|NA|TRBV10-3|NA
TGTGCCATCAGTGAGCTCGGGGGTGAAGCTTTCTTT
CAISELGGEAFF
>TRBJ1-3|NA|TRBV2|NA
TGTGCCAGCATCGGGAGGAGTTCTGGAAACACCATATATTTT
CASIGRSSGNTIYF
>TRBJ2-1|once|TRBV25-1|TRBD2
TGTGCCAGCAGTCTAGCGGGAGTGAGTGAGCAGTTCTTC
CASSLAGVSEQFF
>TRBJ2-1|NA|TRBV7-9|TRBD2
TGTGCCAGCAGCGGTAGCGGGAGACGCAATGAGCAGTTCTTC
CASSGSGRRNEQFF
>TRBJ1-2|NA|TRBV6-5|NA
TGTGCCAGCACCAAAATGGACAGAGGCAGCTATGGCTACACCTTC
CASTKMDRGSYGYTF
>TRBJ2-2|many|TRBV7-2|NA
TGTGCCAGCAGCTTAGAGTTGAGCGAGGCCGGGGAGCTGTTTTTT
CASSLELSEAGELFF
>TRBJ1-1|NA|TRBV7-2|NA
TGTGCCAGCAGCTTAGCGTCAGGGTGGAACACTGAAGCTTTCTTT
CASSLASGWNTEAFF
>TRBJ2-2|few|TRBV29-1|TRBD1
TGCAGCGTTGAAGGGGACAGGGTTGGCACCGGGGAGCTGTTTTTT
CSVEGDRVGTGELFF
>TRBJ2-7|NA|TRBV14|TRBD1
TGTGCCAGCAGCCAAGGGGACAGCCCGTACGAGCAGTACTTC
CASSQGDSPYEQYF